Sequencing of this T cell receptor beta chain was carried out in a study of graft-versus-host responses after intestinal transplantation. This clone was seen a few times. This CDR3 is also generated by other DNA sequences in the sample. TCRdb's table, derived via immunoSEQ multiplex PCR, lists solely in-frame clones and lacks some. The sample records roughly 99,000 clones, around 88% being singletons. The CDR3 sequence is 11 residues long. CDR1 DFQATT and CDR2 SNEGSKA come from the germline V gene (reference sequence). Between the trimmed V and J ends, which lost 3 bases and 2 bases, there was a span of 4 bases.

The chain is built from TRBV20-1 and TRBJ2-5; D unresolved. The sample here was PBMCs, taken 255 days after intestinal transplant. This TCR was recovered from a human patient who received an intestinal transplant, so some T cells may come from the graft donor. This chain's CDR3 is CSARPQETQYF. CDR3 DNA sequence: TGCAGTGCTAGGCCACAAGAGACCCAGTACTTC.